This T cell receptor beta chain was identified during a study of blood T cell repertoires in COVID-19. Source study methods: Reference gene primer amplification gave nucleated cell count estimates. TCRdb keeps only in-frame clones here, not all; method: immunoSEQ multiplex PCR. Clone size and the V and J calls come from that table; the DNA yielded D and trimming. This sample has 70,000 to 95,000 clones, with around four fifths found just once. The CDR3 totals 14 residues. Germline values: CDR1 MNHEY, CDR2 SVGEGT. Trimming took 2 bases from V and 3 from J, leaving 11 bases between them. Source material: peripheral blood. This clonotype was sampled from a woman in her seventies with active or convalescent COVID-19. The chain links TRBV6-2 or TRBV6-3 to TRBJ2-7, with a possible D match to TRBD2 (5 bases). The CDR3, as DNA: TGTGCCAGCAGTTACCGGACCGGGAACTACGAGCAGTACTTC. This translates into CASSYRTGNYEQYF.